These 18 T cell receptor beta chains were all obtained from the same sample, sequenced in a study of graft-versus-host responses after intestinal transplantation. The protocol was immunoSEQ multiplex PCR, while the TCRdb copy is restricted to in-frame clones and leaves out a portion. The sample carries fewer than 50,000 clones, 75% to 95% recorded once. Sample: PBMCs, taken 524 days after transplant. The receptors were gathered from a human patient who received an intestinal transplant, so some T cells may come from the graft donor.

This chain joins TRBV14 and TRBJ2-7; D unresolved. Germline CDR1 is SGHDN and CDR2 is FVKESK. The CDR3 contains 14 residues. Trimming left V 1 base short and J 0 bases short, with 7 bases between. In DNA form, the CDR3 reads TGTGCCAGCAGCCAAGGTGCCAGCTCCTACGAGCAGTACTTC. Encoded protein: CASSQGASSYEQYF.

This clone occurred a few times. The chain carries TRBV11-2 and TRBJ2-5; D may correspond to TRBD1 or TRBD2 (6 bases each). CDR1 SGHAT and CDR2 FQNNGV come from the germline V gene. CDR3 length: 17 residues. Trimming stripped 3 bases from V and 7 bases from J, with 24 bases between. The CDR3 here is CASSFPPAAPEGGTQYF. In nucleotides, the CDR3 is TGTGCCAGCAGCTTTCCGCCGGCAGCGCCAGAGGGGGGGACCCAGTACTTC.

The V and J genes are TRBV20-1 and TRBJ2-3, with D unresolved. Trimming left V 4 bases short and J 4 bases short, with 6 bases between. Germline loops: CDR1 DFQATT, CDR2 SNEGSKA (reference sequence). The CDR3 contains 11 residues. The CDR3 loop is CSANLPDTQYF. The CDR3 DNA reads TGCAGTGCTAATCTCCCAGATACGCAGTATTTT.

The V gene is TRBV2, the J gene TRBJ2-1, with 9 bases lining up with TRBD2. The CDR3 sequence is 13 residues long. Germline V gene lookup returns CDR1 SNHLY and CDR2 FYNNEI. Unmatched junction bases numbered 2, after V lost 4 bases and J lost 7 bases. CDR3 in amino acids: CASSGGLANEQFF. The CDR3 nucleotides are TGTGCCAGCAGTGGCGGACTAGCGAATGAGCAGTTCTTC.

The chain has TRBV13 and TRBJ1-5; D possibly corresponds to TRBD1 (5 bases). Germline lookup yields CDR1 PRHDT and CDR2 FYEKMQ (reference sequence). The CDR3 is 13 amino acids. V was cut by 3 bases and J by 4 bases, with 7 bases left in between. CDR3 bases: TGTGCCAGCAGCTTCCGGGGGAATCAGCCCCAGCATTTT. Translation: CASSFRGNQPQHF. Looking up the rest from reference TRBV13 and TRBJ1-5 gives the full variable domain: AAGVIQSPRHLIKEKRETATLKCYPIPRHDTVYWYQQGPGQDPQFLISFYEKMQSDKGSIPDRFSAQQFSDYHSELNMSSLELGDSALYFCASSFRGNQPQHFGDGTRLSIL.

Note on this clone: The junction does not match germline at one end; this may be a read error. CDR3 sequence: CALDRADF. The CDR3 DNA reads as TGTGCCCTGGACAGGGCGGACTTC. The chain carries TRBV19 and TRBJ2-5; 8 nucleotides line up with TRBD1. Germline V gives CDR1 LNHDA, CDR2 SQIVND (reference sequence). The CDR3 consists of 8 residues.

The rearrangement joins TRBV9 to TRBJ2-1; tentatively, D is TRBD1 or TRBD2 (5 bases each). The CDR3 loop spans 16 amino acids. With 0 bases removed from V and 10 bases from J, the gap between germline ends came to 20 bases. Germline CDR1 is SGDLS and CDR2 is YYNGEE. In DNA, the CDR3 is TGTGCCAGCAGCGTAGGGGGGAAAGTAAGGAGTGAGGAGCAGTTCTTC. Its protein product is CASSVGGKVRSEEQFF.

The chain combines TRBV7-3 with TRBJ2-2, with TRBD2 matching 10 bases. This CDR3 spans 18 amino acids. Germline CDR1 and CDR2: SGHTA and FQGTGA. The ends lost 2 bases at V and 5 bases at J; junction bases unmatched: 11. The CDR3 is CASSLFPRLAGDTGELFF. CDR3 nucleotide sequence: TGTGCCAGCAGCTTATTTCCTAGGCTAGCGGGAGATACCGGGGAGCTGTTTTTT.

The rearrangement uses TRBV7-2 and TRBJ1-4; a weak D match, TRBD1 (5 bases). CDR3 length: 14 amino acids. The V gene's germline CDR1 is SGHTA and CDR2 FQGNSA. V lost 1 base and J lost 6, with 9 bases in between. DNA for the CDR3: TGTGCCAGCAGCTTAGGGGGGACCCATGAAAAACTGTTTTTT. Amino acid sequence: CASSLGGTHEKLFF.

The chain has TRBV5-6 and TRBJ1-6, with D tentatively TRBD1 (6 bases). Germline CDR1 is SGHDT and CDR2 is YYEEEE. The CDR3 consists of 15 residues. V lost 3 bases, J lost 6 bases, and 13 bases lay in between. The CDR3 sequence: CASSWGDRFNSPLHF. The CDR3 coding sequence is TGTGCCAGCAGCTGGGGCGACAGGTTTAATTCACCCCTCCACTTT.

The chain is built from TRBV14 and TRBJ2-7, with 8 bases matching TRBD2. V dropped 1 base and J dropped 7; count of bases not matched to a gene: 18. Germline-derived CDR1 and CDR2 are SGHDN and FVKESK. The CDR3 sequence is 18 residues long. CDR3: CASSQARTWPAGEGEQYF. The CDR3 nucleotides are TGTGCCAGCAGCCAAGCGCGTACGTGGCCAGCGGGAGAAGGTGAGCAGTACTTC. Filled out from reference TRBV14 and TRBJ2-7, the complete variable domain reads EAGVTQFPSHSVIEKGQTVTLRCDPISGHDNLYWYRRVMGKEIKFLLHFVKESKQDESGMPNNRFLAERTGGTYSTLKVQPAELEDSGVYFCASSQARTWPAGEGEQYFGPGTRLTVT.

V usage is TRBV28 and J usage is TRBJ1-5; TRBD1 matches 7 bases. The CDR3 sequence is 17 residues long. Germline V CDR1 and CDR2: MDHEN, SYDVKM. The V segment lost 3 bases and the J segment 5 bases; nucleotides outside the gene matches: 13. This CDR3 is CASSFFGRGKFDQPQHF. In DNA form, the CDR3 reads TGTGCCAGCAGTTTTTTTGGCAGGGGGAAGTTTGATCAGCCCCAGCATTTT.

This clone appeared a few times. The genes are TRBV2 and TRBJ2-5, with 10 bases aligning to TRBD1. Germline V gives CDR1 SNHLY, CDR2 FYNNEI. This CDR3 region has 15 residues. With V trimmed by 5 bases and J by 4 bases, 7 bases remained unmatched. The CDR3 sequence: CASSWGTGELETQYF. In DNA, the CDR3 is TGTGCCAGCAGTTGGGGGACAGGGGAATTAGAGACCCAGTACTTC.

The J gene is TRBJ1-4, the V gene TRBV5-5; TRBD1 might be the D (5 bases). CDR1 is SGHKS and CDR2 is YYEKEE in the germline V gene (reference sequence). V shed 4 bases and J shed 8 bases, with 12 bases lying between them. CDR3 length equals 13 residues. CDR3 DNA sequence: TGTGCCAGCAGCCCCAGGGTAGACGAAAAACTGTTTTTT. It encodes CASSPRVDEKLFF. The full variable domain, in which reference TRBV5-5 and TRBJ1-4 provide the parts outside the CDR3, is DAGVTQSPTHLIKTRGQQVTLRCSPISGHKSVSWYQQVLGQGPQFIFQYYEKEERGRGNFPDRFSARQFPNYSSELNVNALLLGDSALYLCASSPRVDEKLFFGSGTQLSVL.

V gene TRBV5-1 combines with J gene TRBJ2-2; D ambiguous. CDR3 length equals 14 residues. Per the germline V gene, CDR1 is SGHRS and CDR2 is YFSETQ. V lost 3 bases, J lost 2 bases, and 8 bases lay in between. CDR3 nucleotide sequence: TGCGCCAGCAGCTATCGCAGAAACACCGGGGAGCTGTTTTTT. It encodes CASSYRRNTGELFF.

The rearrangement links TRBV29-1 to TRBJ1-2; 10 bases are shared with TRBD1. In germline, CDR1 is SQVTM, CDR2 ANQGSEA. The length of the CDR3 is 14 residues. V lost 5 bases to trimming and J lost 3 bases; unmatched junction nucleotides: 6. This CDR3 reads CSVLPGQGDYGYTF. DNA of the CDR3: TGCAGCGTTTTACCCGGACAGGGGGACTATGGCTACACCTTC.

The table lists this clone with a count of one. V is TRBV5-4 and J is TRBJ2-2; 7 bases fit TRBD2. This CDR3 contains 15 residues. The V gene's germline CDR1 is SGHNT and CDR2 YYREEE (reference sequence). V was pared by 4 bases and J by 2 bases, with 5 bases of the junction left unmatched. The CDR3 is CASSISGINTGELFF. The DNA of the CDR3 is TGTGCCAGCAGCATCAGCGGGATTAACACCGGGGAGCTGTTTTTT.

The V call is TRBV5-6, the J call TRBJ1-2, with D possibly matching TRBD1 (5 bases). V was shortened by 4 bases and J by 2 bases, with 9 bases between the two germline ends. Germline assignment: CDR1 SGHDT and CDR2 YYEEEE. The CDR3 extends over 13 amino acids. The CDR3 nucleotides read TGTGCCAGCAGCCCGACAGTCAACTATGGCTACACCTTC. Amino acid sequence: CASSPTVNYGYTF.